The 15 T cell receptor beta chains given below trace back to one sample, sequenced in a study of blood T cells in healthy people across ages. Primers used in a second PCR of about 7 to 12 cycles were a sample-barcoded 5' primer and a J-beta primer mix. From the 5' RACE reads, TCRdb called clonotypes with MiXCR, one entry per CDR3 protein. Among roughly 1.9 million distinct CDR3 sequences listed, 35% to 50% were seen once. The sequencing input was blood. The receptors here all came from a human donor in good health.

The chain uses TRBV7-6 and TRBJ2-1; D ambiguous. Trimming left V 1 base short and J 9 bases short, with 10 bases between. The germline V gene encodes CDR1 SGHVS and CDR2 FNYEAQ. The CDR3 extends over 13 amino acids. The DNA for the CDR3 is TGTGCCAGCAGCTTAGGAATAGATGGTGAGCAGTTCTTC. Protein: CASSLGIDGEQFF. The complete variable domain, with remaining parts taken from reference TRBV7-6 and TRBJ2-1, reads GAGVSQSPRYKVTKRGQDVALRCDPISGHVSLYWYRQALGQGPEFLTYFNYEAQQDKSGLPNDRFSAERPEGSISTLTIQRTEQRDSAMYRCASSLGIDGEQFFGPGTRLTVL.

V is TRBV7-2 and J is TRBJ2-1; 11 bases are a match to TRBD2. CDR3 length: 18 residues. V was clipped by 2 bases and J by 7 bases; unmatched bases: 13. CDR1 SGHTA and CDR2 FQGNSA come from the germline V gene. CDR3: CASSLYSLSGGAWNEQFF. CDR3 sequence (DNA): TGTGCCAGCAGCTTATATTCTCTTAGCGGGGGGGCCTGGAATGAGCAGTTCTTC.

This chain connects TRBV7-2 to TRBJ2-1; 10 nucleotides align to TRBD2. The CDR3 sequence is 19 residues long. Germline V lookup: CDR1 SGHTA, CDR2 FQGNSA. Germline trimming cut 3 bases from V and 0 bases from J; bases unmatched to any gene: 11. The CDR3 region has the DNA TGTGCCAGCAGCTTTATTAGGCTAGCGGGGGCTCCCTCCTACAATGAGCAGTTCTTC. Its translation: CASSFIRLAGAPSYNEQFF.

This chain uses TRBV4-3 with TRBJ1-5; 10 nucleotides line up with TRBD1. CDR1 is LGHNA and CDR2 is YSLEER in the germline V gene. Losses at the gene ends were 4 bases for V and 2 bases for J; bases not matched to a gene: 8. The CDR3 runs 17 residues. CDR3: CASSPSWTGGGNQPQHF. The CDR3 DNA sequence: TGCGCCAGCAGCCCGAGCTGGACAGGGGGTGGCAATCAGCCCCAGCATTTT.

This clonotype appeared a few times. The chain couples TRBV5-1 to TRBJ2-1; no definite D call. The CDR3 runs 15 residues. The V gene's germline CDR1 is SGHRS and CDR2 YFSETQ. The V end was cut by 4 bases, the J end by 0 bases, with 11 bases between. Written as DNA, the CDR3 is TGCGCCAGCAGCCCTGGGGTTCTCTCCTACAATGAGCAGTTCTTC. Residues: CASSPGVLSYNEQFF.

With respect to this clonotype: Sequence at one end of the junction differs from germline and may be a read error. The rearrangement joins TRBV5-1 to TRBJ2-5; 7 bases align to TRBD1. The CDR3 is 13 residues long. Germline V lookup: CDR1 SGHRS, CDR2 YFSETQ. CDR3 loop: CACSLSGGETQYF. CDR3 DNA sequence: TGCGCCTGCAGCTTATCAGGGGGAGAGACCCAGTACTTC.

CDR3 in DNA: TGTGCCAGCAGGGCCATCATACCGGGACAGGGAGTGGATGGCTACACCTTC. Amino acid sequence: CASRAIIPGQGVDGYTF. The chain couples TRBV2 to TRBJ1-2; 9 bases agree with TRBD1. This CDR3 contains 17 residues. Germline loops: CDR1 SNHLY, CDR2 FYNNEI. V was clipped by 6 bases and J by 6 bases; unmatched bases: 17.

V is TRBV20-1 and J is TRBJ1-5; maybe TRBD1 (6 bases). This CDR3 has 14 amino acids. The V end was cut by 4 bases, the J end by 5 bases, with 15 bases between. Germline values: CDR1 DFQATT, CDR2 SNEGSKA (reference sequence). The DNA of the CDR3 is TGCAGTGCTATTAAACAGGGAGGTGATCAGCCCCAGCATTTT. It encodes CSAIKQGGDQPQHF.

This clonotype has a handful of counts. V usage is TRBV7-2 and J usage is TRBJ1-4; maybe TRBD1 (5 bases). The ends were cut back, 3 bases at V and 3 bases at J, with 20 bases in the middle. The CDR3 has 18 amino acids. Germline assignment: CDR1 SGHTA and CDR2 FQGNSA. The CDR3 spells CASSFFGASRGANEKLFF. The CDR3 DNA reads TGTGCCAGCAGCTTCTTCGGGGCCAGTCGGGGAGCTAATGAAAAACTGTTTTTT.

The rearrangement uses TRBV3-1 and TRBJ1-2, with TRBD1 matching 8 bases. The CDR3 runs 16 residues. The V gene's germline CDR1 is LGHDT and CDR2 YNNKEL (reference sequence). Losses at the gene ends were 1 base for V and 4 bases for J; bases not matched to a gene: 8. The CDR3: CASSQGTTGVGYGYTF. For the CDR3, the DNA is TGTGCCAGCAGCCAAGGCACGACAGGGGTCGGCTATGGCTACACCTTC.

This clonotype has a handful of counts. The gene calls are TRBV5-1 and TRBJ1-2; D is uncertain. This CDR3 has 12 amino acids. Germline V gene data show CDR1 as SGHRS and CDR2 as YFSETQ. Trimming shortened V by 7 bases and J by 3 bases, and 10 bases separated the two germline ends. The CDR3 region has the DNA TGCGCCAGCGGTGCGGAGCACTATGGCTACACCTTC. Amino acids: CASGAEHYGYTF.

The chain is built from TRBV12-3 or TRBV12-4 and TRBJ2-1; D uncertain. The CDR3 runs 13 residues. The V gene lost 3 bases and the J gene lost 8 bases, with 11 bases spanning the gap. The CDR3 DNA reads TGTGCCAGCAGTTTTGTGGGAAACGATGAGCAGTTCTTC. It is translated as CASSFVGNDEQFF.

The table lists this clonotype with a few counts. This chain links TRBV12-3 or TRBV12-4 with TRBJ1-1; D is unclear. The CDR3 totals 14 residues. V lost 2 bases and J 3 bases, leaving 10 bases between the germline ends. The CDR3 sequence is CASSLSAVYTEAFF. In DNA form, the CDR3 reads TGTGCCAGCAGTTTATCGGCAGTCTACACTGAAGCTTTCTTT.

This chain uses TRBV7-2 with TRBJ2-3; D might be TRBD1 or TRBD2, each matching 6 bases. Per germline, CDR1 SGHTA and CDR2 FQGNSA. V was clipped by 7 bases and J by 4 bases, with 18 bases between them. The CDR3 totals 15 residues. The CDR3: CASTFMGGAADTQYF. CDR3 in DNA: TGTGCCAGCACCTTTATGGGGGGCGCGGCAGATACGCAGTATTTT. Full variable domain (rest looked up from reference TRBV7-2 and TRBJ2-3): GAGVSQSPSNKVTEKGKDVELRCDPISGHTALYWYRQSLGQGLEFLIYFQGNSAPDKSGLPSDRFSAERTGGSVSTLTIQRTQQEDSAVYLCASTFMGGAADTQYFGPGTRLTVL.

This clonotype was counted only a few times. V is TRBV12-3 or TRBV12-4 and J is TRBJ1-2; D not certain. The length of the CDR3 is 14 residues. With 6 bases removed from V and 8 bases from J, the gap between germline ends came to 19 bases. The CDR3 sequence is CASSRPPGIPGYTF. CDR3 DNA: TGTGCCAGCAGCCGTCCCCCGGGAATACCCGGCTACACCTTC.